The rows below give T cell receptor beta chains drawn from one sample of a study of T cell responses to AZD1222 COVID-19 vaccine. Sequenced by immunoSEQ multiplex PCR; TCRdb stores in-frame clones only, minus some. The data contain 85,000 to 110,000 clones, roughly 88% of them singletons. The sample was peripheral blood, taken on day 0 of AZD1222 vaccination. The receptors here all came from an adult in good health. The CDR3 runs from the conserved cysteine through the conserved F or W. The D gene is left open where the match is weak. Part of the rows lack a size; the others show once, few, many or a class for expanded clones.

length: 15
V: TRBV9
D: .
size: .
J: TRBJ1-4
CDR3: CASSLGTEGKEKLFF
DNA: TGTGCCAGCAGCCTGGGGACTGAGGGGAAGGAAAAACTGTTTTTT

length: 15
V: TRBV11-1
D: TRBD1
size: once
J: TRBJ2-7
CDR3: CASSLEGDRFYEQYF
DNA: TGTGCCAGCAGCTTAGAAGGGGACAGGTTTTACGAGCAGTACTTC

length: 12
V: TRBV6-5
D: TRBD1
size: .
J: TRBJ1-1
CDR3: CASSRTGDRAFF
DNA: TGTGCCAGCAGTCGGACAGGGGATCGAGCTTTCTTT

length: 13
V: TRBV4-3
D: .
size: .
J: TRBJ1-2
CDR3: CASSHEAGVGYTF
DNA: TGCGCCAGCAGCCATGAAGCAGGGGTTGGCTACACCTTC

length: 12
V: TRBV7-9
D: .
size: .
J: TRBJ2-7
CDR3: CASSPGDREQYF
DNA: TGTGCCAGCAGCCCGGGGGACCGCGAGCAGTACTTC

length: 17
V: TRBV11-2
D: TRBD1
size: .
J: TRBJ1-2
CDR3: CASSLDLADRRNYGYTF
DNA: TGTGCCAGCAGCTTAGATTTAGCGGACAGGAGAAACTATGGCTACACCTTC

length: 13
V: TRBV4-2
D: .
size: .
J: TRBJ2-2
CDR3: CASSQPSTGEMFF
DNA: TGTGCCAGCAGCCAACCTAGCACCGGGGAGATGTTTTTT

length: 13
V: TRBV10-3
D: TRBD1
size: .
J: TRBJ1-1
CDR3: CAISGTGGTEAFF
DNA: TGTGCCATCAGCGGGACAGGGGGGACTGAAGCTTTCTTT

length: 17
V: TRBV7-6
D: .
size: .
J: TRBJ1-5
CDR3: CASSLVAGAASNQPQHF
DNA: TGTGCCAGCAGCTTAGTCGCAGGGGCCGCAAGCAATCAGCCCCAGCATTTT

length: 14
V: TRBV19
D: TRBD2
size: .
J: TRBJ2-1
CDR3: CATLGTSESNEQFF
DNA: TGTGCCACCTTAGGGACTAGCGAGTCGAATGAGCAGTTCTTC

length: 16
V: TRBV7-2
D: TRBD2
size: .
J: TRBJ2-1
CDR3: CASSSLLAGGVNEQFF
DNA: TGTGCCAGCAGCTCCTTACTAGCGGGAGGCGTCAATGAGCAGTTCTTC

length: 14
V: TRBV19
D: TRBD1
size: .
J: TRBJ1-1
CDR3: CASSLRDRGTEAFF
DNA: TGTGCCAGTTCTCTCCGAGACAGGGGGACTGAAGCTTTCTTT

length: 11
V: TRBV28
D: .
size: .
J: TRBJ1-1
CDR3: CASSVNTEAFF
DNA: TGTGCCAGCAGCGTGAACACTGAAGCTTTCTTT

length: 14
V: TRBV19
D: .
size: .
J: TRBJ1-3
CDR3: CASISAIGGNTIYF
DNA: TGTGCCAGTATCTCCGCTATAGGTGGAAACACCATATATTTT

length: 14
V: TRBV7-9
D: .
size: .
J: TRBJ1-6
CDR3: CAMDEAGDNSPLHF
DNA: TGTGCTATGGATGAGGCAGGGGATAATTCACCCCTCCACTTT

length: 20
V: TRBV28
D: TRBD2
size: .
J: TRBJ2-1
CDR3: CASSSVSGTDLLSSYNEQFF
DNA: TGTGCCAGCAGTTCCGTTAGCGGGACTGACTTACTCAGCTCCTACAATGAGCAGTTCTTC

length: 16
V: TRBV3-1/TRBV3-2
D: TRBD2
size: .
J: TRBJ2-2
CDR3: CASSLGTSGKTGELFF
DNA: TGTGCCAGCAGCTTAGGGACTAGCGGGAAGACCGGGGAGCTGTTTTTT

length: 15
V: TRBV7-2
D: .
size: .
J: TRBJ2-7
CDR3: CASSPDGHPAYEQYF
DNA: TGTGCCAGCAGCCCGGACGGCCACCCGGCCTACGAGCAGTACTTC

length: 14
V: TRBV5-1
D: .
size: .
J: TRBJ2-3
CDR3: CASYRADSTDTQYF
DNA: TGCGCCAGCTACCGGGCAGATAGCACAGATACGCAGTATTTT

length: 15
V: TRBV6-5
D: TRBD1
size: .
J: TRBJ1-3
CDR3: CASRATGVSGNTIYF
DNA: TGTGCCAGCAGGGCGACAGGGGTCTCTGGAAACACCATATATTTT